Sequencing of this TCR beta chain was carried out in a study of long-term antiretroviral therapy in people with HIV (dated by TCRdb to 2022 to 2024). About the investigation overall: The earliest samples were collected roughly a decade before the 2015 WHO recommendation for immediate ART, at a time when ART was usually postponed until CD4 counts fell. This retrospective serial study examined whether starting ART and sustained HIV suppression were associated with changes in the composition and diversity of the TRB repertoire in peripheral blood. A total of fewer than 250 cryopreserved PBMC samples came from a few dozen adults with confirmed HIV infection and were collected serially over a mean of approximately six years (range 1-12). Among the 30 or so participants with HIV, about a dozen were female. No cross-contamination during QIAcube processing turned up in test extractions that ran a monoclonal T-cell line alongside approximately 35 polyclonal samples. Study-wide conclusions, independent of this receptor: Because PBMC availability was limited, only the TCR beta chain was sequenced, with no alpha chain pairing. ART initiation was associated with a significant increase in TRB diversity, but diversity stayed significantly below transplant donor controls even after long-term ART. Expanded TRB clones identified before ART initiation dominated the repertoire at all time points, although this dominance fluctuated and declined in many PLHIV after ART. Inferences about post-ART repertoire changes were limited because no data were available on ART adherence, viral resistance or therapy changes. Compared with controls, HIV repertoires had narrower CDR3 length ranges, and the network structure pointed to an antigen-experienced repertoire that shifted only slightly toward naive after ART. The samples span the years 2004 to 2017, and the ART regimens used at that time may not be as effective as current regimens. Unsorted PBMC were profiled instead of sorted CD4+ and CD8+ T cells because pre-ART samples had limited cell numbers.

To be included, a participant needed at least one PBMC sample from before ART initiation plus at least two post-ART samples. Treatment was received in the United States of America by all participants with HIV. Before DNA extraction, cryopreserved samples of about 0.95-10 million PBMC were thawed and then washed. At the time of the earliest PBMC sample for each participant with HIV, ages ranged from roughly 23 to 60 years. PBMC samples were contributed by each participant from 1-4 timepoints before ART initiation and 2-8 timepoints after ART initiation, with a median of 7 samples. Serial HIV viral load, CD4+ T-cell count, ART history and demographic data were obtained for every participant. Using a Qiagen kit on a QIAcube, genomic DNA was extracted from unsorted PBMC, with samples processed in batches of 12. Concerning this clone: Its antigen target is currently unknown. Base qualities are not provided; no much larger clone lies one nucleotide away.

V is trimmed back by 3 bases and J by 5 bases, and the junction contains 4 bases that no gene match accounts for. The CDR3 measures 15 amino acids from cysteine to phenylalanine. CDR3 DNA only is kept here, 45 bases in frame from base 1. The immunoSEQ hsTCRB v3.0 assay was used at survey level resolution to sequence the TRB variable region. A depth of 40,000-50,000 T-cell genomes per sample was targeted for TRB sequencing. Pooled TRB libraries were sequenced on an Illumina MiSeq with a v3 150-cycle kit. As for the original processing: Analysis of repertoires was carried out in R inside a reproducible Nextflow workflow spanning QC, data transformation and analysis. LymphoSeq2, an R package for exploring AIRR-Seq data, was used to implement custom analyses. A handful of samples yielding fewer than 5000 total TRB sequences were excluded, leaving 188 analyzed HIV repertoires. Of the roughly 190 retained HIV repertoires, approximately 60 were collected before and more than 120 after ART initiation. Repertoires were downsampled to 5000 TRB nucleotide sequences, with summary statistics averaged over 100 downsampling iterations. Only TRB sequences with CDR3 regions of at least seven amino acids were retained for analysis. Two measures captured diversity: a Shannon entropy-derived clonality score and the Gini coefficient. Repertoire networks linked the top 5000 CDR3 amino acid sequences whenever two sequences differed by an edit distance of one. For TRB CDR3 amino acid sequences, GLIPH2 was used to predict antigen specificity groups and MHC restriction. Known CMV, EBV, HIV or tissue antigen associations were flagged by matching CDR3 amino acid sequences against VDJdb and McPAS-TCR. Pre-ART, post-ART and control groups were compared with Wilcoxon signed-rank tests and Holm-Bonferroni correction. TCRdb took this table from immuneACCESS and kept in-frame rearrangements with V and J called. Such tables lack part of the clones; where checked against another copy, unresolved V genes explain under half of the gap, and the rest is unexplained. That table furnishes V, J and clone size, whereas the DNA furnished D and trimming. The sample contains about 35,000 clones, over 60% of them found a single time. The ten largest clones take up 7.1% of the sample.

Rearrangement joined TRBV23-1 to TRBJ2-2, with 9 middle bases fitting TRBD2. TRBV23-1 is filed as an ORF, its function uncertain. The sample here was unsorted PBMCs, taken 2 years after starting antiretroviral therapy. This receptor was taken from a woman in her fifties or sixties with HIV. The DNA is TGCGCCAGCAGTCATGCGGGGGGGTATACCGGGGAGCTGTTTTTT. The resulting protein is CASSHAGGYTGELFF.